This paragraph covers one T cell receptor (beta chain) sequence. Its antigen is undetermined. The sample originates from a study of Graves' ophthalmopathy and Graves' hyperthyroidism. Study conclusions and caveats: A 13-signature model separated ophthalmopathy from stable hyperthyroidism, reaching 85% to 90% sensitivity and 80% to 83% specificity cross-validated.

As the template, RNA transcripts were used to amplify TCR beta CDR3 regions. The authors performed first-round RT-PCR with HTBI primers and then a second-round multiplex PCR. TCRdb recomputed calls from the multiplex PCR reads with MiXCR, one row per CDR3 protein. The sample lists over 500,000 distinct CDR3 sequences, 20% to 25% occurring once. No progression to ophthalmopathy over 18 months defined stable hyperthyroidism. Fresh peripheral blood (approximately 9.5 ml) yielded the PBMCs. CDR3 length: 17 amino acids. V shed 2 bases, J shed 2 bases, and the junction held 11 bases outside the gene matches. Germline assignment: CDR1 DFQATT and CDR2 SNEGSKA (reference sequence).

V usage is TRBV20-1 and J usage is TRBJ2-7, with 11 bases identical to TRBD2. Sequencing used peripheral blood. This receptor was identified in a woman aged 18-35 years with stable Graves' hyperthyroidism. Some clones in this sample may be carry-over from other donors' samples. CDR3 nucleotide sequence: TGCAGTGCTAGACACTATCTAGCGGGGGGAGTCGCCTACGAGCAGTACTTC. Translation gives CSARHYLAGGVAYEQYF.